A selection of T cell receptor beta chains follows, all from one sample in a study of response to subunit inactivated influenza vaccine. From the RT-PCR reads, TCRdb called clonotypes with MiXCR, one entry per CDR3 protein. Seen here are around 850,000 distinct CDR3 sequences, approximately 18% observed once, and the top ten hold approximately 10%. Sequencing was performed on PBMCs from blood, taken 5 days after vaccination. All receptors come from a man aged 45-65 years who received an inactivated influenza vaccine. The conserved cysteine and the conserved F or W are not part of the CDR3 here. The order of the fields is CDR3 length, J gene, V gene, CDR3 protein.

>16|TRBJ2-2|TRBV10-3
AISESLSGASNTGELF
>16|TRBJ2-3|TRBV27
ASSLFPTSGGVTDTQY
>12|TRBJ1-5|TRBV20-1
SARDQGGYQPQH
>13|TRBJ1-2|TRBV28
ASSLDRVANYGYT
>14|TRBJ1-2|TRBV20-1
SAREDNRDRSYGYT
>11|TRBJ2-7|TRBV29-1
SVARTDRYEQY
>17|TRBJ2-1|TRBV28
ASSRTLTIAESSYNEQF
>14|TRBJ2-7|TRBV7-2
ASSLDAGPGWYEQY
>16|TRBJ2-2|TRBV4-1
ASSQRRVGTVNTGELF
>14|TRBJ2-5|TRBV9
ASSVGVGMKGETQY
>13|TRBJ2-7|TRBV9
ASSVRGTGNYEQY
>13|TRBJ2-1|TRBV28
ASREIARSYNEQF
>12|TRBJ1-2|TRBV24-1
AAIGTDPNYGYT
>11|TRBJ2-5|TRBV25-1
ASSALLGETQY
>12|TRBJ1-2|TRBV28
ASSLSRGHYGYT
>13|TRBJ2-7|TRBV9
ASSVGEGSSYEQY
>12|TRBJ2-2|TRBV29-1
SVRTSGATGELF
>12|TRBJ2-2|TRBV29-1
SVDFAGNTGELF
>13|TRBJ2-1|TRBV2
ASSELETHSNEQF
>12|TRBJ1-3|TRBV12-3/TRBV12-4
ASSFGYSGNTIY
>12|TRBJ1-6|TRBV4-3
ASSQDWIGSPLH
>11|TRBJ2-5|TRBV7-2
ASSTSGGETQY
>13|TRBJ2-1|TRBV5-1
ASSDRGNVYNEQF
>12|TRBJ2-1|TRBV7-9
ASSLQSRTNEQF
>10|TRBJ2-1|TRBV12-3/TRBV12-4
ASGTSSSGQF
>14|TRBJ2-2|TRBV20-1
SARVSDYRGTGELF
>12|TRBJ1-1|TRBV19
ASSIDRRLTEAF
>14|TRBJ2-3|TRBV27
ASSPFTSLTTDTQY
>16|TRBJ2-7|TRBV11-1
ASSLGGNRDPRTYEQY
>13|TRBJ2-1|TRBV29-1
SVEGYRGAYNEQF
>13|TRBJ1-6|TRBV7-2
ASSWAGLVNSPLH
>10|TRBJ2-5|TRBV7-9
ASREYTGSQY
>16|TRBJ2-6|TRBV4-3
ASSQHHLQGPGANVLT
>13|TRBJ2-1|TRBV5-6
ASSFRRGGRDEQF
>12|TRBJ2-7|TRBV6-2/TRBV6-3
ASSPRGDFYEQY
>12|TRBJ1-2|TRBV11-2
ASSPRGPNYGYT
>11|TRBJ2-5|TRBV20-1
SAFGTGRETQY
>13|TRBJ2-3|TRBV5-1
ASTAGGPGTDTQY
>13|TRBJ1-1|TRBV6-1
ASSHRLWANTEAF
>11|TRBJ1-1|TRBV25-1
ASSGHGLAEAF
>17|TRBJ2-7|TRBV5-1
ASSLVGTSGSRVTSEQY
>15|TRBJ2-7|TRBV21-1
ASSKGLAGAPYYEQY
>10|TRBJ1-2|TRBV7-2
ASSLVGGGYT
>11|TRBJ2-5|TRBV7-9
ASIAGAGETQY
>13|TRBJ2-5|TRBV4-2
ASSPGTSGQETQY
>10|TRBJ2-1|TRBV12-3/TRBV12-4
ASSLAVNEQF
>12|TRBJ1-1|TRBV10-3
ATRDNIMNTEAF
>11|TRBJ2-7|TRBV20-1
SARAPTGYEQY
>17|TRBJ1-1|TRBV11-2
ASSFIRWDRVSPSTEAF